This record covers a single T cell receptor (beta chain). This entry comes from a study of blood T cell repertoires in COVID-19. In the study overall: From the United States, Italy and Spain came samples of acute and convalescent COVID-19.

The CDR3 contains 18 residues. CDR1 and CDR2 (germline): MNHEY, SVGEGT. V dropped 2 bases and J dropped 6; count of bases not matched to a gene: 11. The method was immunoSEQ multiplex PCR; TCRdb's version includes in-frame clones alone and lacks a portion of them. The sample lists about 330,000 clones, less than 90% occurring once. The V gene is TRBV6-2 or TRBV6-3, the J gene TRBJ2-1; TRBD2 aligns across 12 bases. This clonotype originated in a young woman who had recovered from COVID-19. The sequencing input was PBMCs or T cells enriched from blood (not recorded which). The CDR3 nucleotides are TGTGCCAGCAGTTACGCCTCAACGACTAGCGGGGGCCGCAATGAGCAGTTCTTC. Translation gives CASSYASTTSGGRNEQFF.